This TCR beta chain was found in a study of HIV-infected patients and healthy controls. Whole-study results and caveats: In HIV-infected patients, the apparent post-therapy Gini index recovery did not replicate in size-matched data.

About 540 ng RNA was reverse transcribed with alpha and beta constant-region primers. Alpha and beta chain libraries were made separately by chain-specific third strand synthesis with multiplexing indices. MiXCR, run by TCRdb on the 5' RACE reads, gives a single entry per CDR3 protein. This table has about 2,100 distinct CDR3 sequences, about 15% appearing once. Roughly three months, about 14 weeks, into antiretroviral therapy, follow-up blood was collected. Whole blood was used without fractionation, so all unsorted peripheral T cells were included. Germline V lookup: CDR1 SGHRS, CDR2 YFSETQ. There are 16 residues in the CDR3. V was cut by 4 bases and J by 6 bases, with 22 bases left in between. By its share, this clonotype is medium-sized (0.01 to 0.1%). Its antigen is unidentified.

The chain joins TRBV5-1 to TRBJ1-1, with D maybe TRBD1 (5 bases). This sequence was found in an adult with HIV infection. The sequencing used blood, collected during antiretroviral therapy. The CDR3 nucleotides read TGCGCCAGCAGCCGGGACCCCCTGGGTTCCGACGCTGAAGCTTTCTTT. Its translation: CASSRDPLGSDAEAFF.